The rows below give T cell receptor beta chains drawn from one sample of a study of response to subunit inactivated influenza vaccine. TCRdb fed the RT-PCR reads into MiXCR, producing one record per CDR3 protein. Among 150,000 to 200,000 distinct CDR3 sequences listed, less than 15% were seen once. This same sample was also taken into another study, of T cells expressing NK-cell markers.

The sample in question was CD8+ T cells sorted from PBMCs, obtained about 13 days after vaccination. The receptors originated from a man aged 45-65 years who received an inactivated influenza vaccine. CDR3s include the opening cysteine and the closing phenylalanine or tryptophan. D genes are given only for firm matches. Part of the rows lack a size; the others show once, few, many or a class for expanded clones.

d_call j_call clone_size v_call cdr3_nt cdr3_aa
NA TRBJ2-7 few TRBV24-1 TGTGCCACCAGTGACCGGGACTCCCCTGAGCAGTACTTC CATSDRDSPEQYF
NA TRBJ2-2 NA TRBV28 TGTGCCATTATGAGGGGGACCGGGGAGCTGTTTTTT CAIMRGTGELFF
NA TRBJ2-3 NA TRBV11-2 TGTGCCAGCAGGAAGGGGGAGATAAGCACAGATACGCAGTATTTT CASRKGEISTDTQYF
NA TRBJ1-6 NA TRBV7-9 TGTGCCAGCAGTTCGGGGATTTTGCATTCACCCCTCCACTTT CASSSGILHSPLHF
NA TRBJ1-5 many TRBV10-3 TGTGCCATCAGTGAGGTACTAGATCAGCCCCAGCATTTT CAISEVLDQPQHF
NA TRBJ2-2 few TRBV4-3 TGCGCCAGCAGCCAAGATAGTCGGCAGGGAAGGACCGGGGAGCTGTTTTTT CASSQDSRQGRTGELFF
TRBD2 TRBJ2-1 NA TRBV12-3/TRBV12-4 TGTGCCAGCAGTTTATATGGGACTAGTGCCTACAATGAGCAGTTCTTC CASSLYGTSAYNEQFF
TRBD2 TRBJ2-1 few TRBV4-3 TGCGCCAGCAGCCAAGATCCTGCCAGCGGGAGGGCTCCCGACGCGGAGCAGTTCTTC CASSQDPASGRAPDAEQFF
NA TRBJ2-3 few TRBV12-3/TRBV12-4 TGTGCCAGCAGTTTAGCTACGGGAGCCCGGCACGATACGCAGTATTTT CASSLATGARHDTQYF
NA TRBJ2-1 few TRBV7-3 TGTGCCAGCAGCTTAAATACCTTGGGCGGGCACAATGAGCAGTTCTTC CASSLNTLGGHNEQFF
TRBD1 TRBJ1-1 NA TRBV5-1 TGCGCCAGCAGCACCAGGGACAGGGGGCACGCTGAAGCTTTCTTT CASSTRDRGHAEAFF
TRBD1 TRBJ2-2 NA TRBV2 TGTGCCAGCAGCGACCGGGACAGTGGGAACACCGGGGAGCTGTTTTTT CASSDRDSGNTGELFF
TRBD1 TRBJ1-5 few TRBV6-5 TGTGCCAGCAGTTATGTCGACAGGGCGGGTCAGCCCCAGCATTTT CASSYVDRAGQPQHF
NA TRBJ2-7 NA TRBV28 TGTGCCAGCAGCGCGGGATCCTACGAGCAGTACTTC CASSAGSYEQYF
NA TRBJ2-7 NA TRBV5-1 TGCGCCAGCAGCTCGCACGTGGGATCCTACGAGCAGTACTTC CASSSHVGSYEQYF
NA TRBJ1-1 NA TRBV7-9 TGTGCCAGCACCCCTCCGGATTTAGGGAACACTGAAGCTTTCTTT CASTPPDLGNTEAFF
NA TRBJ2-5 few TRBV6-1 TGTGCCAGCGGGCTATATGGGGCCAACTATGAAGAAGAGACCCAGTACTTC CASGLYGANYEEETQYF
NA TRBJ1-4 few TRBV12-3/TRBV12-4 TGTGCCAGCAGCCCGGGGATTTTGTCAACTAATGAAAAACTGTTTTTT CASSPGILSTNEKLFF
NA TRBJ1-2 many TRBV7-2 TGTGCCAGCAGCTTTCCCTTACTACCCATTTCGGGTGGCTACACCTTC CASSFPLLPISGGYTF
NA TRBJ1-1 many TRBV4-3 TGCGCCAGCAGCCCCCGAGGCGACAGTAGGGACACTGAAGCTTTCTTT CASSPRGDSRDTEAFF
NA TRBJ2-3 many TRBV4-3 TGCGCCAGCAGCCATCGAAAGTATTTT CASSHRKYF
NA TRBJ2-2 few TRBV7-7 TGTGCTAGCAGCCCCAACCGCGATACCGGGACGCCACTCACCGGGGAGCTGTTTTTT CASSPNRDTGTPLTGELFF
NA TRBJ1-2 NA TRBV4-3 TGCGCCAGCAGCCAAGAAGGAAGGGTCCTTGGGCACTATGGCTACACCTTC CASSQEGRVLGHYGYTF
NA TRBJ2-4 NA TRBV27 TGTGCCAGCAGTCCTAGCGACCTTGAAGCCAAAAACATTCAGTACTTC CASSPSDLEAKNIQYF
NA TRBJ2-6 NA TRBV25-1 TGTGCCAGCAGTGAAATGAACTCTGGGGCCAACGTCCTGACTTTC CASSEMNSGANVLTF
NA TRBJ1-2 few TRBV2 TGTGCCAGCAGTGGGGTAACAGGACGGCCCGGTGGCTACACCTTC CASSGVTGRPGGYTF
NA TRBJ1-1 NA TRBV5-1 TGCGCCAGCAGCTTGTACCGGGACGACACTGAAGCTTTCTTT CASSLYRDDTEAFF
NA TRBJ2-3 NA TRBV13 TGTGCCAGCAGCTTATTCGGGTCCGGCACAGATACGCAGTATTTT CASSLFGSGTDTQYF
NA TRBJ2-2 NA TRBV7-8 TGTGCCAGCAGCGCAGGACGGCAGCCGTCGGTCGGGGAGCTGTTTTTT CASSAGRQPSVGELFF
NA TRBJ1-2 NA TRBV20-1 TGCAGTGCTAGAGCATCAGGCCGTCGCTATGGCTACACCTTC CSARASGRRYGYTF
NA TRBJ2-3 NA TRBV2 TGTGCCAGCAGCCACCCAGGGGGGCCTAGCACAGATACGCAGTATTTT CASSHPGGPSTDTQYF
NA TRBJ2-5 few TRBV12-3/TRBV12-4 TGTGCCAGCAGTAGCTACAGTAGGGGCGAGACCCAGTACTTC CASSSYSRGETQYF
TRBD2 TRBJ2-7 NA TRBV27 TGTGCCAGCAGTCTCTACCCTTCCACTAGCGGGGGGGCCCTGGAGCAGTACTTC CASSLYPSTSGGALEQYF
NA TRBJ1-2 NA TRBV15 TGTGCCACCAGCAGAGACTCTGACGGTGGCTACACCTTC CATSRDSDGGYTF
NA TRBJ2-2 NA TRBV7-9 TGTGCCAGCAGCCATCAGGGAATTGACACCGGGGAGCTGTTTTTT CASSHQGIDTGELFF
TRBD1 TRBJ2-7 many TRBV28 TGTGCCAGCAGTTTTCGTTCAGGACAGGTCGACGAGCAGTACTTC CASSFRSGQVDEQYF
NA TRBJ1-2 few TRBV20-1 TGCAGTGCTCCCCGGGCCGACGACTATGGCTACACCTTC CSAPRADDYGYTF
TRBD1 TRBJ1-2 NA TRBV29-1 TGCAGCGTTGGGGCGGGACAGGGCTATGGCTACACCTTC CSVGAGQGYGYTF
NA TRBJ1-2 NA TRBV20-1 TGCAGTGCTCAGGGAGGTCTCTACACCTTC CSAQGGLYTF
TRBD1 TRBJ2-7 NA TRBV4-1 TGCGCCAGCAGCCAAGATGACTACAGGGGGACCTACGAGCAGTACTTC CASSQDDYRGTYEQYF
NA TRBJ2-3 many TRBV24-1 TGTGCCACCAGTGAGGGGGCGTGGGATACGCAGTATTTT CATSEGAWDTQYF
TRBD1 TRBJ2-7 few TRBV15 TGTGCCACCAGCAGCCTAGGGGGACAGGGGGGTTTCGAGCAGTACTTC CATSSLGGQGGFEQYF
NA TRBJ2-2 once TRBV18 TGTGCCAGCTCGGACAGAGATTTTGGAATCGGGGAGCTGTTTTTT CASSDRDFGIGELFF
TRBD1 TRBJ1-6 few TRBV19 TGTGCCAGTAGTCTACTAACTCGGACAGGGGGCCTCGGGAATTCACCCCTCCACTTT CASSLLTRTGGLGNSPLHF
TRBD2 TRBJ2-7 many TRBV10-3 TGTGCCATCAGTGAGCCCGGAGCTAGCGGTTCCTACGAGCAGTACTTC CAISEPGASGSYEQYF
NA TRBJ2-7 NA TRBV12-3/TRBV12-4 TGTGCCAGCAGTGGGGGACCCGGGGCGGTCTACGAGCAGTACTTC CASSGGPGAVYEQYF
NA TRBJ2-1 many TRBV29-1 TGCAGCGTTGGAAAGTACAATGAGCAGTTCTTC CSVGKYNEQFF
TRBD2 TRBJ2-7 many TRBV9 TGTGCCAGCAGCGAGGGGACTAGCGGAATTAAGGAGCAGTACTTC CASSEGTSGIKEQYF
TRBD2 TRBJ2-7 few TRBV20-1 TGCAGTGCTAGAAACGGGGGGGCCGGGGAGCAGTACTTC CSARNGGAGEQYF
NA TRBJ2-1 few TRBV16 TGTGCCAGCAGCCATCTGGGGGACGAGCAGTTCTTC CASSHLGDEQFF
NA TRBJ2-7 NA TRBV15 TGTGCCACCAGCAGAGTGGGTGTAGAGGAGCAGTACTTC CATSRVGVEEQYF
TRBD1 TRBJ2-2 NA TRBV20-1 TGCAGTGCTACGGACAGGTTAACCGGGGAGCTGTTTTTT CSATDRLTGELFF
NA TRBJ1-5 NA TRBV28 TGTGCCAGCAGTCTGCCCTGGACAGTCGATTATAGCAATCAGCCCCAGCATTTT CASSLPWTVDYSNQPQHF
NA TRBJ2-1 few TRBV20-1 TGCAGTGCCCGCGGGGAAACCTACAATGAGCAGTTCTTC CSARGETYNEQFF
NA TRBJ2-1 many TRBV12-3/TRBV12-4 TGTGCCAGCAGTCAGGACTTATACAATGAGCAGTTCTTC CASSQDLYNEQFF
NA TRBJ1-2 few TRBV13 TGTGCCAGCAGCCGAACGGGGGCGCAGGGGAACTATGGCTACACCTTC CASSRTGAQGNYGYTF
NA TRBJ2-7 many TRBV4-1 TGCGCCAGCAGCCACAGGGAAAACTACGAGCAGTACTTC CASSHRENYEQYF
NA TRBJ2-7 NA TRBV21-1 TGTGCCAGCAGCAAAGACTCGGCAGGGGGCCCCTACGAGCAGTACTTC CASSKDSAGGPYEQYF
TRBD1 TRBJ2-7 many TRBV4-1 TGCGCCAGCAGCTTCCACAGGGGTACCGAGCAGTACTTC CASSFHRGTEQYF